This T cell receptor (beta chain) was recorded in a study of shared clonotypes between healthy human individuals. This clone was found once. Its matching antigen is unknown. The same CDR3 also results from other DNA sequences found in this sample. Notes on the study in general: How much donors shared clonotypes was expected to be affected by sequencing depth. Compared with memory subsets, naive subsets generally had larger estimated richness.

Germline V gene data show CDR1 as SEHNR and CDR2 as FQNEAQ (reference sequence). Trimming cost V 3 bases and J 4 bases; bases outside gene matches: 3. The CDR3 loop spans 14 amino acids. Each subset's genomic DNA was shared equally among a number of immunoSEQ plates. In replicate PCRs of sorted subsets, roughly 200 ng DNA, about 30,000 T cell genomes, was used. The data were produced by immunoSEQ multiplex PCR, yet TCRdb's version contains in-frame clones alone and is incomplete. The sample lists about 960,000 clones, more than 75% occurring once. J is TRBJ2-1 and V is TRBV7-9, with 7 nucleotides matching TRBD1. The sequence was collected from a man aged 18-30 years in good health. The sequenced sample was memory CD4+ T cells sorted from blood. Subset defined: CD45RA-negative fraction. CDR3 amino acids: CASSLGQTYNEQFF. The CDR3 coding sequence is TGTGCCAGCAGCTTGGGACAGACTTACAATGAGCAGTTCTTC. Full variable domain (missing parts from reference TRBV7-9 and TRBJ2-1): DTGVSQNPRHKITKRGQNVTFRCDPISEHNRLYWYRQTLGQGPEFLTYFQNEAQLEKSRLLSDRFSAERPKGSFSTLEIQRTEQGDSAMYLCASSLGQTYNEQFFGPGTRLTVL.